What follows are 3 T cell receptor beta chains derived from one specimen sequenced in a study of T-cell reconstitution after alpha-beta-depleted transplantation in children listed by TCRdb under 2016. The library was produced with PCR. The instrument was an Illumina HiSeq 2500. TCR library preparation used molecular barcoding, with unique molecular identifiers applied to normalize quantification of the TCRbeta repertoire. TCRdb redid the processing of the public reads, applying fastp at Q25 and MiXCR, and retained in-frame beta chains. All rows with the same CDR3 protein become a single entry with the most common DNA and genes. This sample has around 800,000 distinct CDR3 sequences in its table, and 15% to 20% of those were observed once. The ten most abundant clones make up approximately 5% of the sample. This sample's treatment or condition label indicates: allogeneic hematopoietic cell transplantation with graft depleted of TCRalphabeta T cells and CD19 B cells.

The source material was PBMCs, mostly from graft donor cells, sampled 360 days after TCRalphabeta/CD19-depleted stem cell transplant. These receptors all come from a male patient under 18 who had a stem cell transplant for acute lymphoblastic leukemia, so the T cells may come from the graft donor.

This CDR3 is CASSPDVAGWGKNIQYF. In DNA form, the CDR3 reads TGTGCCAGCAGCCCCGACGTGGCGGGATGGGGCAAAAACATTCAGTACTTC. The chain uses TRBV7-2 and TRBJ2-4, with a weak D call TRBD2 (6 bases). Per the germline V gene, CDR1 is SGHTA and CDR2 is FQGNSA. The V and J ends lost 5 bases and 3 bases respectively, with 20 bases between them. This CDR3 region has 17 residues.

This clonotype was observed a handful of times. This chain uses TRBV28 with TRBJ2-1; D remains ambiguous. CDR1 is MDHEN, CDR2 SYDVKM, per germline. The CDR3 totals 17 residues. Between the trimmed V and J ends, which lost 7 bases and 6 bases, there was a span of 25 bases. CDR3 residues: CASTHYLRVPSRNEQFF. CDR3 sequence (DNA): TGTGCCAGCACCCACTACCTAAGGGTGCCTTCCCGCAATGAGCAGTTCTTC.

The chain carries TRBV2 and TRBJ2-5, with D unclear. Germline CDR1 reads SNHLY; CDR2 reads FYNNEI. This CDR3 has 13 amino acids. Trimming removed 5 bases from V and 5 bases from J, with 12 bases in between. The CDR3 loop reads CASSTNGFETQYF. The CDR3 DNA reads TGTGCCAGCAGTACAAACGGCTTTGAGACCCAGTACTTC.